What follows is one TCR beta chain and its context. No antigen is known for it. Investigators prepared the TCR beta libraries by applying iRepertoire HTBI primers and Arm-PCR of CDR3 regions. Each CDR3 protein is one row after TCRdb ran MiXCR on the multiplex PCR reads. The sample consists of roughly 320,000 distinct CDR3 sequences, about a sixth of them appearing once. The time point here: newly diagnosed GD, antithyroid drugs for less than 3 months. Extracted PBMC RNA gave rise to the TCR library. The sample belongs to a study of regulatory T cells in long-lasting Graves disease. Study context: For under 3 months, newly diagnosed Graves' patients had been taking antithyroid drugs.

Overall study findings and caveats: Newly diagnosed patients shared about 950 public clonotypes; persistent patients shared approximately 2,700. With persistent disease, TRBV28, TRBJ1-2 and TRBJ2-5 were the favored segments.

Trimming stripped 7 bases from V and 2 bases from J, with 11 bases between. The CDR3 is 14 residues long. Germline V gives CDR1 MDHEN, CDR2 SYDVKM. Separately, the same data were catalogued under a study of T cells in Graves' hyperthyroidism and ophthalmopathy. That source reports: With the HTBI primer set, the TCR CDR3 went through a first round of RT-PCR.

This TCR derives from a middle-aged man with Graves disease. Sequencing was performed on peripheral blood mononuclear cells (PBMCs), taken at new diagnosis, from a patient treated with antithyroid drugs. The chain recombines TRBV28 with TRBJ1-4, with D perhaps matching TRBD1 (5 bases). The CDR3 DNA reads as TGTGCCAGCAACTGGGGACTGACTAATGAAAAACTGTTTTTT. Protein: CASNWGLTNEKLFF.